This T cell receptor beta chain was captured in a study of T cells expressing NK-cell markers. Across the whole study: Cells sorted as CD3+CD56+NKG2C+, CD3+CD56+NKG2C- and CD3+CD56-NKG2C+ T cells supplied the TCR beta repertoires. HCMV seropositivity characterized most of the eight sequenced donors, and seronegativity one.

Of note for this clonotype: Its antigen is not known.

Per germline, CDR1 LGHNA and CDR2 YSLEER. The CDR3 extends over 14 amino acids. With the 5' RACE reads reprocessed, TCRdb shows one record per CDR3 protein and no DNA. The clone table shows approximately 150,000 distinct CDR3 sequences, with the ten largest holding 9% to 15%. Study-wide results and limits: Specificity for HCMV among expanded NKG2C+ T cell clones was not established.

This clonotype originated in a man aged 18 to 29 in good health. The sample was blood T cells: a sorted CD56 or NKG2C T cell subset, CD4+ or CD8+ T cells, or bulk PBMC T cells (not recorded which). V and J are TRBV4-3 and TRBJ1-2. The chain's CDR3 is CASSQEGRSSGYTF.